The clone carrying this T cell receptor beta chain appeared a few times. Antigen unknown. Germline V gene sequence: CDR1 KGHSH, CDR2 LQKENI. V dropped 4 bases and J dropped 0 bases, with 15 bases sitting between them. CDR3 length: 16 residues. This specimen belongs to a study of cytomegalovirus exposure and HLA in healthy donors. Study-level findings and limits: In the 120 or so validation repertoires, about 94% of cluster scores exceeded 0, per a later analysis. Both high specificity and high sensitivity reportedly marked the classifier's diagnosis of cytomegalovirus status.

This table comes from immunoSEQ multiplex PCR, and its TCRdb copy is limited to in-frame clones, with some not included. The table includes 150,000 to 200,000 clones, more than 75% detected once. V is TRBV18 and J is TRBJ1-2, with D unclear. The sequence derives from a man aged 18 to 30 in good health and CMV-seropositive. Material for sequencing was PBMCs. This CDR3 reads CASSLTQDQSNYGYTF. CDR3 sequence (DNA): TGTGCCAGCTCACTTACCCAAGATCAGTCTAACTATGGCTACACCTTC.